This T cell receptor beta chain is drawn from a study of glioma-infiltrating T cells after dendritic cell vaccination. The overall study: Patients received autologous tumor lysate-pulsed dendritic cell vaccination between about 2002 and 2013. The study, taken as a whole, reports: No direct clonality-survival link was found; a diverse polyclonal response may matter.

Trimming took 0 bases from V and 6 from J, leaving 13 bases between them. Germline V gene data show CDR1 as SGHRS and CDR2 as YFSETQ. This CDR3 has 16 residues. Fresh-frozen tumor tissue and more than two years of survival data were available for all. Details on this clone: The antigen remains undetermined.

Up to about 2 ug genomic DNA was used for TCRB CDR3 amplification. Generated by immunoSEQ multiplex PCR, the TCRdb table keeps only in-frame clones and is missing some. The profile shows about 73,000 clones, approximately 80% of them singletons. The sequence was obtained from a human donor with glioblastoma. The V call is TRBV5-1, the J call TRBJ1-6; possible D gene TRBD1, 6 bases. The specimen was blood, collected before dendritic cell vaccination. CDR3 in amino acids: CASSLDNRVGNSPLHF. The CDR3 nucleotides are TGCGCCAGCAGCTTGGATAACAGGGTGGGTAATTCACCCCTCCACTTT.